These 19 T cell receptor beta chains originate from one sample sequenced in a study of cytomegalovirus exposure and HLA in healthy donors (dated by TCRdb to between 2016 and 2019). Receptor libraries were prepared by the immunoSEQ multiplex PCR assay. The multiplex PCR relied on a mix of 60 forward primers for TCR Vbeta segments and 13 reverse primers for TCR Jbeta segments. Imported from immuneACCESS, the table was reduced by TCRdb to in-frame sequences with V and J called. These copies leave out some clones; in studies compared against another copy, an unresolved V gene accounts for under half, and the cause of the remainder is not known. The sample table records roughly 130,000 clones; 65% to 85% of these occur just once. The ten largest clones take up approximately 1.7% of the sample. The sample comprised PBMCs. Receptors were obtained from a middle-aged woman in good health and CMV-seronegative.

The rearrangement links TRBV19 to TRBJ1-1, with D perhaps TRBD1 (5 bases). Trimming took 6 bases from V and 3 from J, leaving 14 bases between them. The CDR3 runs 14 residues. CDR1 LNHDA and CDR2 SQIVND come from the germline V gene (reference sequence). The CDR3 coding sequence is TGTGCCAGTAGAACATTTGACAGACACACTGAAGCTTTCTTT. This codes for CASRTFDRHTEAFF.

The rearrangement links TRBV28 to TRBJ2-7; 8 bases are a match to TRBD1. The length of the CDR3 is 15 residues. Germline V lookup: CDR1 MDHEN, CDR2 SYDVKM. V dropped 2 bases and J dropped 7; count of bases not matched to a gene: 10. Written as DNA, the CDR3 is TGTGCCAGCAGTTTACGTCGGCAGGGGGCGAGGGAGCAGTACTTC. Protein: CASSLRRQGAREQYF.

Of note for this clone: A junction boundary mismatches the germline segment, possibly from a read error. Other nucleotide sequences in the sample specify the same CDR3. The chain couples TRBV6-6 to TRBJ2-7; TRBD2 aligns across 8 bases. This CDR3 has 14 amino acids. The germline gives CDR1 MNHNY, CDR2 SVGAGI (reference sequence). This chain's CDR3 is CASSYRGGQDEQYF. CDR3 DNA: TGTGCCAGCAGTTACCGGGGGGGCCAGGACGAGCAATACTTC.

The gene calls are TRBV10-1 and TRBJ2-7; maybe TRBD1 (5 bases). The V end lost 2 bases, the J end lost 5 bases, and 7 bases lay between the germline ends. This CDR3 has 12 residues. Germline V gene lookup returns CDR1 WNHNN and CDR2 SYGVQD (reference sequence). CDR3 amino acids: CASSEDSDEQYF. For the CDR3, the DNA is TGCGCCAGCAGTGAGGACAGTGACGAGCAGTACTTC.

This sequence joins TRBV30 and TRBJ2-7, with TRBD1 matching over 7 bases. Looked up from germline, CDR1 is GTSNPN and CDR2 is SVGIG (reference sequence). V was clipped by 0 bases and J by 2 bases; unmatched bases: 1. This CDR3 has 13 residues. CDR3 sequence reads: CAWSVQGAYEQYF. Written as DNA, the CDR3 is TGTGCCTGGAGTGTCCAGGGGGCCTACGAGCAGTACTTC. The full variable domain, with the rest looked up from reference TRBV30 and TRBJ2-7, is SQTIHQWPATLVQPVGSPLSLECTVEGTSNPNLYWYRQAAGRGLQLLFYSVGIGQISSEVPQNLSASRPQDRQFILSSKKLLLSDSGFYLCAWSVQGAYEQYFGPGTRLTVT.

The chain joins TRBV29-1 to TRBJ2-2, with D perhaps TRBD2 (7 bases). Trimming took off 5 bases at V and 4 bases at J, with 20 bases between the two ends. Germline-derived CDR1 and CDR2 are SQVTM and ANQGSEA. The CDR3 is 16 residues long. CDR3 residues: CSVPTSRGASTGELFF. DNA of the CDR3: TGCAGCGTTCCCACTTCTCGGGGGGCGAGCACCGGGGAGCTGTTTTTT.

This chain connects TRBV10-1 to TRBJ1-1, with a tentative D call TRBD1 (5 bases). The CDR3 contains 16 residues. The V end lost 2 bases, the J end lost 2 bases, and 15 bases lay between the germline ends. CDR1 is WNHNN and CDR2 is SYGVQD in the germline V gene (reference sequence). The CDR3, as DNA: TGCGCCAGCAGTGAGATCCCCGCGGGGGTAAACACTGAAGCTTTCTTT. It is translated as CASSEIPAGVNTEAFF.

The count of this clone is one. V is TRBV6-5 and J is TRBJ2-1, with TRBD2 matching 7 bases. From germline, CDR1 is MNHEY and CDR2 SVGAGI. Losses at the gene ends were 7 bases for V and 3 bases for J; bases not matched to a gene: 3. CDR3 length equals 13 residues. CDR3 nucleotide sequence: TGTGCCAGCAAGCGGGGTGACTACAATGAGCAGTTCTTC. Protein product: CASKRGDYNEQFF.

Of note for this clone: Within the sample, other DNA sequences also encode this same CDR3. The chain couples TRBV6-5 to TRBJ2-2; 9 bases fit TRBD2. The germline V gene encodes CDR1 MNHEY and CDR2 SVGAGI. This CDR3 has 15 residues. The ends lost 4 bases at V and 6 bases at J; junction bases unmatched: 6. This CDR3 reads CASSSGTSSAGELFF. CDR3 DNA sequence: TGTGCCAGCAGTTCCGGGACTAGCTCAGCCGGGGAGCTGTTTTTT.

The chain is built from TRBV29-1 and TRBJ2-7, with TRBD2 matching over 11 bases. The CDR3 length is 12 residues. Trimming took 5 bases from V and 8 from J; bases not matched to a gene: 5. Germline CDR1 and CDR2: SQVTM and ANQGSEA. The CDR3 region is CSVILAGAKQYF. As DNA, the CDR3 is TGCAGCGTTATACTAGCGGGAGCGAAGCAGTACTTC.

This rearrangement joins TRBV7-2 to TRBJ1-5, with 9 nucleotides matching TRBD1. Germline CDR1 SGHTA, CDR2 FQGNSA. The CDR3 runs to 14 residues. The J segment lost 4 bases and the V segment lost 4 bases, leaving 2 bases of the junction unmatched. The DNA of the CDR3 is TGTGCCAGCAGCTCACAGGGGGCGAATCAGCCCCAGCATTTT. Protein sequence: CASSSQGANQPQHF.

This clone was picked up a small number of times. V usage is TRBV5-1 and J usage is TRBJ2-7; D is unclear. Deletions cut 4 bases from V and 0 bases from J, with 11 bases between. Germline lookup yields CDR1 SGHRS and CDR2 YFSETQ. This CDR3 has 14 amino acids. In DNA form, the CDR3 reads TGCGCCAGCAGCCTCCAAGCTACCTCCTACGAGCAGTACTTC. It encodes CASSLQATSYEQYF. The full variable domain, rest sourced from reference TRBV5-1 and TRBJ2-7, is KAGVTQTPRYLIKTRGQQVTLSCSPISGHRSVSWYQQTPGQGLQFLFEYFSETQRNKGNFPGRFSGRQFSNSRSEMNVSTLELGDSALYLCASSLQATSYEQYFGPGTRLTVT.

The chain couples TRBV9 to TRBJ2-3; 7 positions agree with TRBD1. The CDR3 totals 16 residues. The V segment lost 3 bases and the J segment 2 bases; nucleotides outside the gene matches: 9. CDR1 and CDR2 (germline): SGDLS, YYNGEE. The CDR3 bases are TGTGCCAGCAGCGGGAGCCGGGACAGACTCACAGATACGCAGTATTTT. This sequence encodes CASSGSRDRLTDTQYF.

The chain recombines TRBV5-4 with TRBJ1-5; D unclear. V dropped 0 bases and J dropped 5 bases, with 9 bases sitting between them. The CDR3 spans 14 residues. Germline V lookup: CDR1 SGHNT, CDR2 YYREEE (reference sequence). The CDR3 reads CASSLEGGDQPQHF. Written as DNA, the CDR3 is TGTGCCAGCAGCTTGGAGGGCGGGGATCAGCCCCAGCATTTT.

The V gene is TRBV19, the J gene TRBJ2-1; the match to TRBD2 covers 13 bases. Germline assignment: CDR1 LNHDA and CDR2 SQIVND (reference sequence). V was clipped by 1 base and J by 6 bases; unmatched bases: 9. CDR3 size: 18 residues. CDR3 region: CASSIVKGRLAGGNEQFF. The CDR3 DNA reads TGTGCCAGTAGTATAGTCAAGGGCAGACTAGCGGGAGGCAATGAGCAGTTCTTC.

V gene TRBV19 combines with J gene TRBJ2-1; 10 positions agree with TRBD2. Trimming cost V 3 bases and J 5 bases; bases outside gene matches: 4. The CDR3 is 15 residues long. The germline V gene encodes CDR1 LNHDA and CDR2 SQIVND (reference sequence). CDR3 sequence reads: CASSMASGSNNEQFF. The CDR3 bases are TGTGCCAGTAGTATGGCTAGCGGGAGTAACAATGAGCAGTTCTTC.

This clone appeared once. The CDR3 nucleotides read TGTGCCAGCAGCTTGTCCCATAACTATGGCTACACCTTC. Amino acids: CASSLSHNYGYTF. This chain joins TRBV5-6 and TRBJ1-2, with D uncertain. Per the germline V gene, CDR1 is SGHDT and CDR2 is YYEEEE. The CDR3 loop spans 13 amino acids. V lost 1 base and J lost 1, with 5 bases in between. Combining the CDR3 with reference TRBV5-6 and TRBJ1-2 gives the whole variable domain DAGVTQSPTHLIKTRGQQVTLRCSPKSGHDTVSWYQQALGQGPQFIFQYYEEEERQRGNFPDRFSGHQFPNYSSELNVNALLLGDSALYLCASSLSHNYGYTFGSGTRLTVV.

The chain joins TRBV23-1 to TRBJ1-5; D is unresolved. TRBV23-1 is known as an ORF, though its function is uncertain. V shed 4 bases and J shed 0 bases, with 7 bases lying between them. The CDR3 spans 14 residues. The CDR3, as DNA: TGCGCCAGCAGTCCGGGAGATAGCAATCAGCCCCAGCATTTT. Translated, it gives CASSPGDSNQPQHF.

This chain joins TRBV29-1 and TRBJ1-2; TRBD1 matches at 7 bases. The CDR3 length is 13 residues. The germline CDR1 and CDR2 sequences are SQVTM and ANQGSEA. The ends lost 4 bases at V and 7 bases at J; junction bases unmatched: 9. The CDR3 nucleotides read TGCAGCGTTGGGAGACAGGGCTCAAGTGGCTACACCTTC. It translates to CSVGRQGSSGYTF.